This T cell receptor (beta chain) appears in the sequencing data of a study of T cell responses to AZD1222 COVID-19 vaccine. Libraries were prepared by immunoSEQ multiplex PCR; TCRdb keeps only in-frame clonotypes and omits some of them. The table includes 85,000 to 130,000 clones, approximately 86% detected once. The V segment lost 1 base and the J segment 4 bases; nucleotides outside the gene matches: 3. This CDR3 contains 14 residues. From germline, CDR1 is SNHLY and CDR2 FYNNEI. This chain uses TRBV2 with TRBJ1-2, with TRBD1 matching 7 bases. Specimen: peripheral blood, collected 28 days after the second dose of the MenACWY control vaccine. The clonotype comes from an adult who received the MenACWY meningococcal vaccine as a control. CDR3 sequence: CASSEDRGGYGYTF. CDR3 nucleotide sequence: TGTGCCAGCAGTGAAGACAGGGGAGGCTATGGCTACACCTTC.